This TCR beta chain was identified in a study of naive and memory T cell subsets (dated by TCRdb to about 2017). Study-wide context: Sorted naive and memory T cell subsets from peripheral blood were analyzed in the study using a UMI-based, open-source pipeline for TCR alpha and beta sequencing. The functional CMV T cell responses agreed completely with IgG serology results. RNA was DNase-treated and reverse transcribed with TCR constant-region primers, mostly using SuperScript III.

TCR alpha and beta chain libraries were amplified separately from the second PCR step onward. Donor CMV status was determined by IFNgamma production from CD4+ T cells after overnight stimulation of fresh PBMCs with CMV viral lysate. CD4 T cells were positively selected using Miltenyi beads, after which CD8 T cells were positively selected from the CD4-negative fraction. After staining for CD3, CD4, CD8, CD45RA, CD27 and a live/dead dye, cells were sorted on a BD Aria II into four subsets based on CD45RA and CD27. A few healthy volunteers provided blood, and each donor's sample was split into CD4 and CD8 T cells and then further divided into four differentiation subsets. Roughly 120 ml of peripheral blood was taken from each donor, and PBMC were separated by density-gradient centrifugation on Ficoll-Paque PLUS. After sorting, cells were lysed in RLT buffer, RNA was extracted using a Qiagen RNeasy kit, and the extracted RNA was stored at -80 degrees C.

Beyond this particular receptor, the publication reports: The repertoire findings for the naive and memory subsets could not be validated, as no ground truth was available. RNA-based TCR counts may be affected by expression changes linked to T cell activation and differentiation. After error correction, over 95% of naive TCR sequences appeared only once, giving much steeper abundance distributions than memory subsets. TCR abundance followed a power law whose exponent differed between naive and memory subsets but was consistent across the three individuals. Single alpha or beta chain sequences, rather than paired alpha/beta receptors, were used to define clonotypes. Gini index rose and Shannon and inverse Simpson diversity fell from naive through CM, EM and EMRA in both CD4 and CD8 cells. A few larger clonotypes were present in naive repertoires, especially CD8 naive repertoires, and these clonotypes were possibly memory cells re-expressing CD45RA.

This clonotype was counted between two and nine times. The antigen it recognizes is unknown. Per-nucleotide qualities are absent, and no much larger clonotype sits a single base away. Library construction relied on UMI-ligation and nested PCR. The beta constant-region primer consisted of an equimolar mixture of two oligonucleotides that together covered TRBC1 and TRBC2. Four rounds of PCR were used to amplify ligated cDNA, with nested alpha and beta constant-region primers being used together with the SP2 primer. T4 RNA ligase 1 ligated a single-stranded oligonucleotide carrying the SP2 primer and a 12-nucleotide UMI to the cDNA 3' end. Incubation of the ligation reaction lasted about 19-24 hours at 16 degrees C. To avoid over-amplification, PCR2 was usually performed as a SYBR Green qPCR and halted once a predetermined threshold was reached. Apart from the first purification, every purification step used Agencourt AMPure XP magnetic beads. Libraries were quantified by Qubit and checked on a TapeStation, where a main peak was expected near 650 bp. Sequencing of the pooled libraries was done on an Illumina MiSeq using v2 2x251 paired-end kits, which typically yielded roughly 0.85-2 million reads per sample. Libraries were pooled at about 4.3 nM per sample, and 5-7% PhiX was added to improve cluster recognition. Per the source publication's procedure: V and J genes were assigned to Demultiplexor-processed FASTQ reads by Decombinator through tag matching, with a single base-pair mismatch being allowed. UMIs were used by Collapsinator to correct both sequencing errors and frequency errors arising from PCR heterogeneity. CDR3Translator translated TCRs and extracted CDR3s from the conserved cysteine to the FGXG phenylalanine, flagging non-productive sequences. Repertoires were subsampled to equal numbers of UMI-defined TCRs before Gini, Shannon entropy and inverse Simpson indices were calculated. Within the linear range, a power law was fitted to clonotype abundance distributions using maximum likelihood. For one naive CD8 sample, the pipeline and MIGEC produced similar UMI counts, unique TCR numbers and clonal distributions. In one analysis, naive TCRs also found in any memory subset of the same donor were removed from the naive repertoire. Repertoires were searched for some 7,000 CMV-associated CDR3 sequences compiled from VDJdb and a published dataset. The public reads were reprocessed in TCRdb via fastp at Q25 and MiXCR, keeping in-frame beta chains. Every entry covers one CDR3 protein and lists the most common genes and DNA from its rows. TCRdb, rather than the study authors, made the V and J calls. For this sample there are tens of thousands of distinct CDR3 sequences; 11% appear just once. Approximately 0.14% of the sample is in the top ten clones.

The junction shows trimming of 0 bases on V and 4 bases on J, and the gene matches do not reach 4 bases of it. Measured from the cysteine to the phenylalanine, the CDR3 is 16 residues long. CDR3 DNA is the only sequence kept; it has 48 bases, read in frame from the first base. CDR1 is given as SGHTA and CDR2 as FQGNSA, both from the germline V gene. This sequence was found in a human donor in good health. The V and J genes are TRBV7-2 and TRBJ2-1; 9 central nucleotides agree with TRBD2. Material for sequencing was naive CD4+ T cells from blood. The cell subset or site label, as the study defines it: naive T cells, CD45RA high CD27+. The bases read TGTGCCAGCAGCTTAGCTTTGGCGGGAGGGTACAATGAGCAGTTCTTC. This sequence encodes CASSLALAGGYNEQFF.